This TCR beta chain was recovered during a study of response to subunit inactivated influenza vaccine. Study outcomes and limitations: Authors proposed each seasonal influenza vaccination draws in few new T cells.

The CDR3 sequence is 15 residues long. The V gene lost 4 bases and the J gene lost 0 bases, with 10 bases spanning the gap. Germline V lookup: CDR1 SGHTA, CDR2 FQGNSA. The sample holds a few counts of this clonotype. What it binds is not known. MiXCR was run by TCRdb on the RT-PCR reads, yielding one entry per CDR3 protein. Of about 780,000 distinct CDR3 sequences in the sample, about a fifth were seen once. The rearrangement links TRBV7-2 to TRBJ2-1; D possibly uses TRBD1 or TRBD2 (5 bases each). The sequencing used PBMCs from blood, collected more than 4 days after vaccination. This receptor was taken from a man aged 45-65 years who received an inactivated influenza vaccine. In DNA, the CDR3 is TGTGCCAGCAGCTCGGGGCATGGCTCCTACAATGAGCAGTTCTTC. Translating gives CASSSGHGSYNEQFF.